A single sample gave rise to the 24 T cell receptor beta chains below, sequenced in a study of blood T cell repertoires in COVID-19. Clones were sequenced by immunoSEQ multiplex PCR, and TCRdb holds only the in-frame ones, with some missing. The table has around 140,000 clones, about nine tenths seen once. What was sequenced was PBMCs or T cells enriched from blood (not recorded which). The receptors were gathered from a woman in her 40s who had been exposed to COVID-19.

The sample holds one count of this clone. V and J are TRBV7-5 and TRBJ1-4; TRBD1 is taken as the D call from the table, unchecked against the DNA. TRBV7-5 is shown as a pseudogene. The CDR3 is 19 residues long. In DNA form, the CDR3 reads TGTGCCAGAAGCCCCTGGACAGGGAAGGGGAGGACAACTAATGAAAAACTGTTTTTT. This translates into CARSPWTGKGRTTNEKLFF.

The gene calls are TRBV25-1 and TRBJ1-2, with 12 nucleotides matching TRBD1. V was clipped by 6 bases and J by 4 bases; unmatched bases: 3. The CDR3 is 14 residues long. Germline CDR1 is MGHDK and CDR2 is SYGVNS. The CDR3 DNA sequence: TGTGCCAGCAGGGGGACAGGGGGCAGCTATGGCTACACCTTC. It specifies CASRGTGGSYGYTF.

The CDR3 reads CASSPTGTGSEAFF. The CDR3 DNA is TGTGCCAGCAGCCCGACCGGGACAGGGTCTGAAGCTTTCTTT. The rearrangement uses TRBV7-3 and TRBJ1-1, with TRBD1 identical over 9 bases. V dropped 5 bases and J dropped 6; count of bases not matched to a gene: 7. This CDR3 comprises 14 residues. Germline V gene lookup returns CDR1 SGHTA and CDR2 FQGTGA.

The J gene is TRBJ1-1, the V gene TRBV18; the match to TRBD1 covers 10 bases. The junction had 6 bases not matched to a gene; V was cut back by 3 bases and J by 5 bases. This CDR3 has 15 residues. In germline, CDR1 is KGHSH, CDR2 LQKENI. As DNA, the CDR3 is TGTGCCAGCTCACCCGGACAGGGGGGAATAACTGAAGCTTTCTTT. Its protein product is CASSPGQGGITEAFF. Complete variable domain (other parts from reference TRBV18 and TRBJ1-1): NAGVMQNPRHLVRRRGQEARLRCSPMKGHSHVYWYRQLPEEGLKFMVYLQKENIIDESGMPKERFSAEFPKEGPSILRIQQVVRGDSAAYFCASSPGQGGITEAFFGQGTRLTVV.

This chain uses TRBV7-9 with TRBJ1-1; 8 bases map to TRBD1. Germline CDR1 and CDR2: SEHNR and FQNEAQ (reference sequence). V trimming: 0 bases; J trimming: 6 bases; junction bases outside the gene matches: 15. There are 18 residues in the CDR3. For the CDR3, the DNA is TGTGCCAGCAGCTTAGCGTGGGGCGACCGGGACAGGCTCCCTGAAGCTTTCTTT. Translation: CASSLAWGDRDRLPEAFF.

J is TRBJ2-3 and V is TRBV7-9; TRBD2 agrees at 14 bases. The CDR3 runs 19 residues. V shed 5 bases and J 4 bases; nucleotides not matched to a gene: 14. Germline V lookup: CDR1 SEHNR, CDR2 FQNEAQ (reference sequence). The CDR3 is CASSIQVGLAGVPADTQYF. The CDR3 DNA follows: TGTGCCAGCAGCATACAGGTGGGACTAGCGGGGGTACCGGCAGATACGCAGTATTTT.

About this clone: The sample carries other DNA sequences with the same CDR3. The chain joins TRBV6-5 to TRBJ2-7; no reliable D call. Trimming cost V 6 bases and J 4 bases, with 7 bases left between them. CDR1 and CDR2 from the germline V gene are MNHEY and SVGAGI. This CDR3 comprises 11 residues. The CDR3 region has the DNA TGTGCCAGCAGCTCACTATACGAGCAGTACTTC. Translating it yields CASSSLYEQYF.

The V call is TRBV11-2, the J call TRBJ1-5, with D tentatively TRBD1 (6 bases). V gave up 5 bases and J gave up 0 bases, with 17 bases separating them. The CDR3 runs to 17 residues. Germline CDR1 reads SGHAT; CDR2 reads FQNNGV. This CDR3 is CASSHLEQGASNQPQHF. The CDR3 region has the DNA TGTGCCAGCAGCCACTTGGAACAGGGAGCTAGCAATCAGCCCCAGCATTTT.

J is TRBJ2-7 and V is TRBV5-8; D is possibly TRBD2 (5 bases). Deletions cut 0 bases from V and 2 bases from J, with 6 bases between. The CDR3 has 13 residues. Germline loops: CDR1 SGHTS, CDR2 YDEGEE. CDR3 residues: CASSLAGTYEQYF. The CDR3 DNA reads as TGTGCCAGCAGCTTGGCCGGGACCTACGAGCAGTACTTC. The full variable domain, with the rest looked up from reference TRBV5-8 and TRBJ2-7, is EAGVTQSPTHLIKTRGQQATLRCSPISGHTSVYWYQQALGLGLQFLLWYDEGEERNRGNFPPRFSGRQFPNYSSELNVNALELEDSALYLCASSLAGTYEQYFGPGTRLTVT.

The chain has TRBV19 and TRBJ2-7; 13 nucleotides line up with TRBD2. With 6 bases clipped from V and 3 bases from J, the junction kept 5 bases outside the gene matches. Germline CDR1 reads LNHDA; CDR2 reads SQIVND (reference sequence). The CDR3 has 15 amino acids. The CDR3 nucleotides read TGTGCCAGTAGAAGGACTAGCGGGAGTTTCTACGAGCAGTACTTC. It encodes CASRRTSGSFYEQYF.

The chain is built from TRBV27 and TRBJ1-1; D not resolved. The CDR3 sequence is 11 residues long. The germline CDR1 and CDR2 sequences are MNHEY and SMNVEV (reference sequence). V lost 8 bases to trimming and J lost 4 bases, with 8 bases between them. The CDR3 spells CASLGVTEAFF. CDR3 DNA sequence: TGTGCCAGCCTAGGAGTCACTGAAGCTTTCTTT.

The V call is TRBV10-2, the J call TRBJ1-2; no firm D call. CDR1 is WSHSY, CDR2 SAAADI, per germline. V was trimmed by 3 bases and J by 6 bases, leaving 11 bases between them. The CDR3 totals 13 residues. CDR3 sequence (DNA): TGCGCCAGCAGTGAAGTAGTAGATAATGGCTACACCTTC. It encodes CASSEVVDNGYTF.

V and J are TRBV28 and TRBJ1-1; D remains unclear. The length of the CDR3 is 12 residues. Germline V lookup: CDR1 MDHEN, CDR2 SYDVKM. Trimming shortened V by 2 bases and J by 8 bases, and 9 bases separated the two germline ends. The CDR3 is CASSLRVSEAFF. CDR3 in DNA: TGTGCCAGCAGTTTACGAGTGTCGGAAGCTTTCTTT.

The rearrangement uses TRBV6-1 and TRBJ2-1, with 9 bases identical to TRBD1. Germline CDR1 MNHNS, CDR2 SASEGT. There are 14 residues in the CDR3. V was clipped by 2 bases and J by 9 bases; unmatched bases: 5. CDR3 in DNA: TGTGCCAGCAGTGAACTTACAGGGGGCACTGAGCAGTTCTTC. This codes for CASSELTGGTEQFF.

The V call is TRBV6-1, the J call TRBJ2-3, with TRBD1 as a possible D gene (5 bases). The germline V gene has CDR1 MNHNS and CDR2 SASEGT. This CDR3 contains 16 residues. V shed 0 bases and J shed 4 bases, with 14 bases lying between them. In DNA, the CDR3 is TGTGCCAGCAGTGAAGCTTTGGGGCAGGTGGCAGATACGCAGTATTTT. Its protein product is CASSEALGQVADTQYF.

This chain joins TRBV5-1 and TRBJ2-1, with D possibly TRBD2 on 5 matching bases. The CDR3 runs 12 residues. Trimming left V 4 bases short and J 10 bases short, with 12 bases between. Germline V lookup: CDR1 SGHRS, CDR2 YFSETQ. CDR3 in amino acids: CASSIGVSEQFF. In DNA form, the CDR3 reads TGCGCCAGCAGCATCGGGGTTTCGGAGCAGTTCTTC. Filled out from reference TRBV5-1 and TRBJ2-1, the complete variable domain reads KAGVTQTPRYLIKTRGQQVTLSCSPISGHRSVSWYQQTPGQGLQFLFEYFSETQRNKGNFPGRFSGRQFSNSRSEMNVSTLELGDSALYLCASSIGVSEQFFGPGTRLTVL.

The chain carries TRBV19 and TRBJ1-1; 9 positions match TRBD1. The CDR3 is 15 residues long. CDR1 and CDR2 (germline): LNHDA, SQIVND (reference sequence). The J segment lost 1 base and the V segment lost 4 bases, leaving 4 bases of the junction unmatched. The CDR3 sequence is CASSRGQGPNTEAFF. The CDR3 nucleotides read TGTGCCAGTAGTAGGGGACAGGGACCGAACACTGAAGCTTTCTTT.

This clone was seen only a few times. The genes are TRBV11-2 and TRBJ1-2; unclear D gene. CDR3 length: 13 amino acids. CDR1 and CDR2 (germline): SGHAT, FQNNGV. V was clipped by 0 bases and J by 8 bases, with 10 bases between them. CDR3 nucleotides: TGTGCCAGCAGCTTAGATCGCGGGAGGGGCTACACCTTC. It specifies CASSLDRGRGYTF.

This sequence joins TRBV7-9 and TRBJ2-7, with unresolved D. CDR1 and CDR2 (germline): SEHNR, FQNEAQ (reference sequence). The CDR3 covers 12 residues. With 0 bases removed from V and 7 bases from J, the gap between germline ends came to 7 bases. CDR3 DNA sequence: TGTGCCAGCAGCTTAGCCGGAGTTGAGCAGTACTTC. As protein: CASSLAGVEQYF.

The V gene is TRBV19, the J gene TRBJ2-7, with a tentative D call TRBD2 (6 bases). CDR1 LNHDA and CDR2 SQIVND come from the germline V gene (reference sequence). The V end lost 5 bases, the J end lost 6 bases, and 11 bases lay between the germline ends. CDR3 length: 12 residues. CDR3 loop: CASSLPGGEQYF. In nucleotides, the CDR3 is TGTGCCAGTAGTCTACCCGGGGGCGAGCAGTACTTC. Full variable domain (outside the CDR3, taken from reference TRBV19 and TRBJ2-7): DGGITQSPKYLFRKEGQNVTLSCEQNLNHDAMYWYRQDPGQGLRLIYYSQIVNDFQKGDIAEGYSVSREKKESFPLTVTSAQKNPTAFYLCASSLPGGEQYFGPGTRLTVT.

The chain joins TRBV24-1 to TRBJ2-7, with 12 bases matching TRBD2. Germline V CDR1 and CDR2: KGHDR, SFDVKD. Trimming removed 1 base from V and 10 bases from J; junction bases left unmatched: 7. CDR3 length: 15 amino acids. CDR3 sequence: CATSDFRLAGGRQYF. In nucleotides, the CDR3 is TGTGCCACCAGTGATTTCCGGCTAGCGGGAGGGAGACAGTACTTC.

This chain links TRBV6-5 with TRBJ2-1; a weak D match, TRBD2 (6 bases). From germline, CDR1 is MNHEY and CDR2 SVGAGI. V gave up 8 bases and J gave up 6 bases, with 11 bases separating them. This CDR3 is 12 amino acids long. The CDR3 loop is CASGERVNEQFF. CDR3 nucleotide sequence: TGTGCCAGCGGGGAGCGGGTCAATGAGCAGTTCTTC.

This sequence joins TRBV20-1 and TRBJ1-2; no firm D call. Germline assignment: CDR1 DFQATT and CDR2 SNEGSKA (reference sequence). V gave up 3 bases and J gave up 4 bases, with 12 bases separating them. CDR3 length: 13 residues. The CDR3: CSASHGLVYGYTF. The CDR3 nucleotides read TGCAGTGCTAGTCACGGACTTGTCTATGGCTACACCTTC.

J is TRBJ2-2 and V is TRBV27; 10 nucleotides line up with TRBD2. J gave up 7 bases and V 2 bases, and 10 bases lay outside the gene matches. The CDR3 is 17 amino acids. From germline, CDR1 is MNHEY and CDR2 SMNVEV (reference sequence). Here the CDR3 reads CASSLLSSGSRDGELFF. CDR3 nucleotides: TGTGCCAGCAGTTTACTGTCTAGCGGGAGTAGGGACGGGGAGCTGTTTTTT.